The clone carrying this T cell receptor beta chain is large. These data are taken from a study of blood T cell repertoires in COVID-19. Assay used: immunoSEQ multiplex PCR; TCRdb lists only in-frame clones, some missing. The data show roughly 11,000 clones, roughly 70% seen once. Trimming removed 0 bases at V and 5 bases at J, with 10 bases between. The CDR3 length is 15 residues. The germline gives CDR1 PRHDT, CDR2 FYEKMQ (reference sequence). The genes are TRBV13 and TRBJ2-2; D unresolved. What was sequenced was peripheral blood. This receptor was taken from a man in his sixties with COVID-19, enrolled during active disease. CDR3 DNA: TGTGCCAGCAGCTTAGGCTATGAGTGGACCGGGGAGCTGTTTTTT. It specifies CASSLGYEWTGELFF.